Presented here are 21 T cell receptor beta chains from one specimen sequenced in a study of T-cell memory formation after mild COVID-19. TCRdb re-called the 5' RACE reads with MiXCR, one entry per CDR3 protein. The table records hundreds of thousands of distinct CDR3 sequences, 17% of them present only once. The sequencing sample was made of PBMCs or a T cell subset sorted from them (not recorded which). Every receptor here comes from an adult woman who had mild COVID-19 (a few samples of this study predate the infection). Cell type and time point are not known.

The chain uses TRBV3-1 and TRBJ2-3; D gene uncertain. CDR1 and CDR2 from the germline V gene are LGHDT and YNNKEL (reference sequence). The CDR3 totals 13 residues. Trimming left V 3 bases short and J 4 bases short, with 8 bases between. In nucleotides, the CDR3 is TGTGCCAGCAGCCACAACCGGGCAGATACGCAGTATTTT. The encoded protein is CASSHNRADTQYF.

The chain has TRBV9 and TRBJ1-2, with TRBD1 identical over 7 bases. Germline trimming cut 0 bases from V and 3 bases from J; bases unmatched to any gene: 8. The V gene's germline CDR1 is SGDLS and CDR2 YYNGEE. The CDR3 covers 16 residues. In nucleotides, the CDR3 is TGTGCCAGCAGCGTAGCTCGAACAGGGGCTGACTATGGCTACACCTTC. Translated, it gives CASSVARTGADYGYTF.

The chain is built from TRBV11-2 and TRBJ2-7, with D perhaps assigned TRBD1 or TRBD2 (5 bases each). Germline V gene sequence: CDR1 SGHAT, CDR2 FQNNGV. This CDR3 has 18 amino acids. Trimming stripped 2 bases from V and 1 base from J, with 21 bases between. The CDR3 coding sequence is TGTGCCAGCAGCTTAAGGGCAGTCGTAGCTGAGGGGTCCTACGAGCAGTACTTC. The encoded protein is CASSLRAVVAEGSYEQYF.

This CDR3 reads CASSWTSGGNEQFF. The CDR3 DNA sequence: TGCGCCAGCAGCTGGACTAGCGGGGGTAATGAGCAGTTCTTC. The rearrangement joins TRBV5-1 to TRBJ2-1, with 13 nucleotides matching TRBD2. CDR1 and CDR2 (germline): SGHRS, YFSETQ. The length of the CDR3 is 14 residues. V shed 3 bases, J shed 7 bases, and the junction held 1 base outside the gene matches.

This clonotype was seen more than once but under ten times. The chain couples TRBV29-1 to TRBJ1-2; no reliable D call. The CDR3 loop spans 11 amino acids. CDR1 is SQVTM, CDR2 ANQGSEA, per germline. Trimming took 2 bases from V and 9 from J, leaving 10 bases between them. The CDR3, as DNA: TGCAGCGTTGAATACAGTGGTAGCTACACCTTC. Its protein product is CSVEYSGSYTF.

The V call is TRBV20-1, the J call TRBJ2-7; 11 positions agree with TRBD2. With 3 bases clipped from V and 3 bases from J, the junction kept 7 bases outside the gene matches. Germline V lookup: CDR1 DFQATT, CDR2 SNEGSKA (reference sequence). The CDR3 has 15 amino acids. CDR3 amino acids: CSASTTSGNVYEQYF. The CDR3 nucleotides are TGCAGTGCTAGTACGACTAGCGGGAACGTCTACGAGCAGTACTTC.

This clonotype appeared a few times. The chain carries TRBV7-2 and TRBJ2-5; 7 bases are shared with TRBD1. CDR3 size: 13 residues. V was pared by 4 bases and J by 5 bases, with 4 bases of the junction left unmatched. Germline V gene lookup returns CDR1 SGHTA and CDR2 FQGNSA. DNA of the CDR3: TGTGCCAGCAGCTCTCAGGGGGTGGAGACCCAGTACTTC. It specifies CASSSQGVETQYF.

This clonotype appeared a few times. The chain is built from TRBV9 and TRBJ2-5; 9 bases match TRBD2. Germline CDR1 reads SGDLS; CDR2 reads YYNGEE. V shed 4 bases, J shed 3 bases, and the junction held 25 bases outside the gene matches. The CDR3 is 21 residues long. The CDR3, as DNA: TGTGCCAGCAGCCGCGTAGAGGAGCTCTGGTGGTCTAGCGGGGAGAAAGAGACCCAGTACTTC. Translating it yields CASSRVEELWWSSGEKETQYF.

J is TRBJ2-5 and V is TRBV2, with D possibly TRBD2 on 5 matching bases. Trimming pared 6 bases from V and 2 bases from J, leaving 10 bases between. This CDR3 has 13 residues. The germline V gene has CDR1 SNHLY and CDR2 FYNNEI. The CDR3: CASSPDFQETQYF. CDR3 DNA: TGTGCCAGCAGCCCGGACTTTCAAGAGACCCAGTACTTC.

This clonotype was counted only a few times. The CDR3 region has the DNA TGTGCCAGCAGCTTGGGTAGTCATCAAGAGACCCAGTACTTC. This sequence encodes CASSLGSHQETQYF. The chain couples TRBV5-5 to TRBJ2-5; D is undetermined. V gave up 0 bases and J gave up 2 bases, with 8 bases separating them. The CDR3 is made up of 14 amino acids. CDR1 and CDR2 from the germline V gene are SGHKS and YYEKEE (reference sequence).

J is TRBJ1-1 and V is TRBV19, with a possible D match to TRBD1 (5 bases). Germline values: CDR1 LNHDA, CDR2 SQIVND (reference sequence). The CDR3 has 12 amino acids. V was clipped by 8 bases and J by 7 bases, with 14 bases between them. The CDR3 is CASRIWGNEAFF. The CDR3 region has the DNA TGTGCCAGTCGAATTTGGGGCAATGAAGCTTTCTTT.

J is TRBJ1-2 and V is TRBV7-9; 8 bases agree with TRBD1. Germline V lookup: CDR1 SEHNR, CDR2 FQNEAQ (reference sequence). With V trimmed by 5 bases and J by 5 bases, 10 bases remained unmatched. The CDR3 runs to 15 residues. CDR3 nucleotide sequence: TGTGCCAGCAGCCAGACAGGGGCCCACATGTATGGCTACACCTTC. This encodes CASSQTGAHMYGYTF. Combining the CDR3 with reference TRBV7-9 and TRBJ1-2 gives the whole variable domain DTGVSQNPRHKITKRGQNVTFRCDPISEHNRLYWYRQTLGQGPEFLTYFQNEAQLEKSRLLSDRFSAERPKGSFSTLEIQRTEQGDSAMYLCASSQTGAHMYGYTFGSGTRLTVV.

The CDR3 nucleotides read TGTGCCAGCAGCTTAAGGGGAGACCCGAACACTGAAGCTTTCTTT. Translation gives CASSLRGDPNTEAFF. The chain joins TRBV11-3 to TRBJ1-1; a possible D gene is TRBD1 (5 bases). CDR3 length: 15 amino acids. The V gene lost 2 bases and the J gene lost 1 base, with 11 bases spanning the gap. Germline V gene sequence: CDR1 SGHNT, CDR2 YENEEA.

The chain uses TRBV20-1 and TRBJ1-1; 8 bases align to TRBD1. Germline lookup yields CDR1 DFQATT and CDR2 SNEGSKA (reference sequence). This CDR3 has 17 amino acids. The ends lost 3 bases at V and 1 base at J; junction bases unmatched: 13. The CDR3 region has the DNA TGCAGTGCTAGGGTCGTCAGGGGGCGCGTCTGGAACACTGAAGCTTTCTTT. This encodes CSARVVRGRVWNTEAFF.

The V gene is TRBV7-9, the J gene TRBJ1-2; 9 bases map to TRBD1. The CDR3 is 14 residues long. Germline CDR1 and CDR2: SEHNR and FQNEAQ (reference sequence). Trimming removed 5 bases from V and 4 bases from J; junction bases left unmatched: 5. This CDR3 is CASSRGQGSYGYTF. Written as DNA, the CDR3 is TGTGCCAGCAGCCGAGGACAGGGGTCCTATGGCTACACCTTC.

The chain is built from TRBV9 and TRBJ2-5, with 8 bases identical to TRBD2. Germline-derived CDR1 and CDR2 are SGDLS and YYNGEE. With V trimmed by 4 bases and J by 1 base, 6 bases remained unmatched. This CDR3 has 15 residues. The CDR3 bases are TGTGCCAGCAGCACTTCCGGGACTAGCCAAGAGACCCAGTACTTC. Its protein is CASSTSGTSQETQYF.

A few counts support this clonotype. This chain links TRBV19 with TRBJ2-3; D is perhaps TRBD1 or TRBD2 (6 bases each). CDR1 is LNHDA, CDR2 SQIVND, per germline (reference sequence). The CDR3 has 11 amino acids. Deletions cut 9 bases from V and 6 bases from J, with 10 bases between. DNA for the CDR3: TGTGCCAGCGGAGGGGGTGATACGCAGTATTTT. It translates to CASGGGDTQYF. Full variable domain (outside the CDR3, taken from reference TRBV19 and TRBJ2-3): DGGITQSPKYLFRKEGQNVTLSCEQNLNHDAMYWYRQDPGQGLRLIYYSQIVNDFQKGDIAEGYSVSREKKESFPLTVTSAQKNPTAFYLCASGGGDTQYFGPGTRLTVL.

V gene TRBV12-3 or TRBV12-4 combines with J gene TRBJ2-2, with 12 nucleotides matching TRBD2. The J segment lost 7 bases and the V segment lost 8 bases, leaving 8 bases of the junction unmatched. CDR3 length: 15 residues. The CDR3: CASALAGGRVGELFF. As DNA, the CDR3 is TGTGCCAGCGCCCTAGCGGGGGGGCGCGTCGGGGAGCTGTTTTTT.

This clonotype appeared a few times. The chain combines TRBV12-3 or TRBV12-4 with TRBJ2-2, with TRBD2 identical over 7 bases. This CDR3 region has 16 residues. The ends lost 3 bases at V and 4 bases at J; junction bases unmatched: 8. As DNA, the CDR3 is TGTGCCAGCAGTTTCCCCCGCCTAGCGGCCACCGGGGAGCTGTTTTTT. Translated: CASSFPRLAATGELFF.

This clonotype was seen a few times. The CDR3 loop is CASSQGDRIDGELFF. Written as DNA, the CDR3 is TGCGCCAGCAGCCAAGGAGACAGGATAGACGGGGAGCTGTTTTTT. J is TRBJ2-2 and V is TRBV4-3; possible D gene TRBD1, 6 bases. Per the germline V gene, CDR1 is LGHNA and CDR2 is YSLEER. V shed 1 base and J shed 7 bases, with 13 bases lying between them. The CDR3 extends over 15 amino acids.

The CDR3 DNA reads as TGTGCCAGCAGCTTAAGGAGTGCGGGAGGGCGATTCGGAGAGACCCAGTACTTC. It specifies CASSLRSAGGRFGETQYF. V and J are TRBV7-8 and TRBJ2-5; 9 nucleotides align to TRBD2. V shed 2 bases and J 4 bases; nucleotides not matched to a gene: 14. Germline-derived CDR1 and CDR2 are SGHVS and FQNEAQ. This CDR3 comprises 18 residues.